Presented here are 28 T cell receptor beta chains from one specimen sequenced in a study of OX40 agonist ivuxolimab in advanced cancers. The repertoire was sequenced with immunoSEQ multiplex PCR; TCRdb's copy has only in-frame clones and lacks some. The table records about 40,000 clones, 92% of them present only once. Material: CD4+ or CD8+ T cells sorted from blood, obtained in a trial of the OX40 agonist ivuxolimab. These receptors came from an adult with an advanced solid tumor such as melanoma, head and neck, liver or kidney cancer.

The chain links TRBV2 to TRBJ2-1, with D tentatively TRBD2 (6 bases). The CDR3 length is 17 residues. Trimming took 5 bases from V and 1 from J, leaving 18 bases between them. Germline V gene data show CDR1 as SNHLY and CDR2 as FYNNEI. The CDR3 DNA reads as TGTGCCAGCAGTTCTATGGAGAGCGGGTTATCCTACAATGAGCAGTTCTTC. As protein: CASSSMESGLSYNEQFF. The full variable domain, completed using reference TRBV2 and TRBJ2-1, is EPEVTQTPSHQVTQMGQEVILRCVPISNHLYFYWYRQILGQKVEFLVSFYNNEISEKSEIFDDQFSVERPDGSNFTLKIRSTKLEDSAMYFCASSSMESGLSYNEQFFGPGTRLTVL.

This sequence joins TRBV9 and TRBJ2-3; possible D gene TRBD1, 5 bases. CDR1 and CDR2 from the germline V gene are SGDLS and YYNGEE. This CDR3 comprises 15 residues. Trimming took 0 bases from V and 4 from J, leaving 12 bases between them. The CDR3 region has the DNA TGTGCCAGCAGCGTAGTAGGGGATCCGGCAGATACGCAGTATTTT. Protein product: CASSVVGDPADTQYF.

The CDR3 coding sequence is TGTGCCAGCAGCTTAGTAAGGACGGGCGAGCAGTACTTC. This gives the protein CASSLVRTGEQYF. The chain recombines TRBV7-2 with TRBJ2-7, with D unclear. The CDR3 runs 13 residues. Trimming removed 1 base at V and 6 bases at J, with 10 bases between. The V gene's germline CDR1 is SGHTA and CDR2 FQGNSA.

The chain combines TRBV19 with TRBJ2-7; D is uncertain. Germline loops: CDR1 LNHDA, CDR2 SQIVND (reference sequence). Trimming cost V 4 bases and J 1 base, with 11 bases left between them. The CDR3 is 14 residues long. In DNA, the CDR3 is TGTGCCAGTAGTACGTTGACATATTCCTACGAGCAGTACGTC. Its translation is CASSTLTYSYEQYV.

J is TRBJ2-1 and V is TRBV11-1; 12 nucleotides line up with TRBD2. V lost 2 bases and J lost 5; bases outside the gene matches: 1. CDR1 and CDR2 (germline): SGHAT, FQDESV (reference sequence). CDR3 length equals 15 residues. CDR3 residues: CASSLRTSGNNEQFF. The CDR3 coding sequence is TGTGCCAGCAGCTTAAGGACTAGCGGGAACAATGAGCAGTTCTTC.

The J gene is TRBJ2-1, the V gene TRBV13, with 10 bases lining up with TRBD1. Looked up from germline, CDR1 is PRHDT and CDR2 is FYEKMQ (reference sequence). V shed 5 bases and J 8 bases; nucleotides not matched to a gene: 9. The CDR3 consists of 15 residues. The CDR3, as DNA: TGTGCCAGCAGCCCCGGACAGGGGGGAGGCGATGAGCAGTTCTTC. Protein: CASSPGQGGGDEQFF.

V gene TRBV2 combines with J gene TRBJ2-7, with 10 bases matching TRBD1. V dropped 5 bases and J dropped 2; count of bases not matched to a gene: 3. Germline lookup yields CDR1 SNHLY and CDR2 FYNNEI. The CDR3 has 14 residues. The CDR3 region is CASSPGTGAYEQYV. The DNA of the CDR3 is TGTGCCAGCAGTCCCGGGACAGGGGCCTACGAGCAGTACGTC.

The CDR3 region has the DNA TGTGCCAGCAGCCTTAGCGGGAGCTCCTACGAGCAGTACTTC. Its translation: CASSLSGSSYEQYF. The V gene is TRBV11-2, the J gene TRBJ2-7; TRBD2 agrees at 9 bases. Losses at the gene ends were 5 bases for V and 0 bases for J; bases not matched to a gene: 2. Germline lookup yields CDR1 SGHAT and CDR2 FQNNGV. This CDR3 contains 14 residues.

The rearrangement links TRBV6-6 to TRBJ2-3; D possibly matches TRBD1 or TRBD2 (5 bases each). V was pared by 8 bases and J by 4 bases, with 10 bases between. The CDR3 length is 12 residues. Germline CDR1 and CDR2: MNHNY and SVGAGI (reference sequence). The CDR3: CASGRDADTQYF. In nucleotides, the CDR3 is TGTGCCAGCGGAAGGGACGCAGATACGCAGTATTTT.

The chain uses TRBV5-5 and TRBJ2-5; D remains unclear. The germline V gene encodes CDR1 SGHKS and CDR2 YYEKEE (reference sequence). Trimming stripped 4 bases from V and 2 bases from J, with 18 bases between. This CDR3 is 16 amino acids long. The CDR3 nucleotides are TGTGCCAGCAGCCCCCCGGATAGGTGGATTCAAGAGACCCAGTACTTC. Translated: CASSPPDRWIQETQYF. The variable domain in full, with the rest retrieved from reference TRBV5-5 and TRBJ2-5, is DAGVTQSPTHLIKTRGQQVTLRCSPISGHKSVSWYQQVLGQGPQFIFQYYEKEERGRGNFPDRFSARQFPNYSSELNVNALLLGDSALYLCASSPPDRWIQETQYFGPGTRLLVL.

The chain uses TRBV11-3 and TRBJ2-3, with D possibly called TRBD1 or TRBD2 (7 bases each). The germline gives CDR1 SGHNT, CDR2 YENEEA. The germline V and J ends were trimmed by 5 bases and 0 bases, with 15 bases remaining between them. The CDR3 extends over 16 amino acids. The DNA for the CDR3 is TGTGCCAGCAGCGACAGCAGGGGGGGCAGCACAGATACGCAGTATTTT. Encoded protein: CASSDSRGGSTDTQYF.

The rearrangement uses TRBV28 and TRBJ2-5; a weak D match, TRBD1 (6 bases). The CDR3 length is 13 residues. Germline V gene sequence: CDR1 MDHEN, CDR2 SYDVKM. V was pared by 6 bases and J by 4 bases, with 12 bases between. The CDR3 sequence is CASRGGSAETQYF. In DNA form, the CDR3 reads TGTGCCAGCAGAGGGGGAAGTGCAGAGACCCAGTACTTC.

In this sample, this clone is medium-sized. The rearrangement joins TRBV11-2 to TRBJ2-7; D gene ambiguous. Germline values: CDR1 SGHAT, CDR2 FQNNGV. This CDR3 spans 11 amino acids. Trimming stripped 3 bases from V and 1 base from J, with 1 base between. The DNA for the CDR3 is TGTGCCAGCAGCTTTTCCTACGAGCAGTACTTC. It is translated as CASSFSYEQYF.

The chain uses TRBV14 and TRBJ2-5; 10 nucleotides line up with TRBD1. This CDR3 region has 16 residues. Germline CDR1 reads SGHDN; CDR2 reads FVKESK. Trimming removed 4 bases from V and 4 bases from J; junction bases left unmatched: 9. CDR3 sequence reads: CASSPWDRGERETQYF. The DNA of the CDR3 is TGTGCCAGCAGCCCATGGGACAGGGGTGAGAGAGAGACCCAGTACTTC.

The chain carries TRBV5-4 and TRBJ2-1; D is uncertain. The CDR3 spans 11 residues. V lost 3 bases to trimming and J lost 5 bases, with 3 bases between them. Germline-derived CDR1 and CDR2 are SGHNT and YYREEE (reference sequence). This CDR3 is CASSWDNEQFF. The CDR3 DNA reads as TGTGCCAGCAGCTGGGACAATGAGCAGTTCTTC. The variable domain in full, with the rest retrieved from reference TRBV5-4 and TRBJ2-1, is ETGVTQSPTHLIKTRGQQVTLRCSSQSGHNTVSWYQQALGQGPQFIFQYYREEENGRGNFPPRFSGLQFPNYSSELNVNALELDDSALYLCASSWDNEQFFGPGTRLTVL.

The chain is built from TRBV9 and TRBJ2-5; 8 bases are shared with TRBD2. Germline loops: CDR1 SGDLS, CDR2 YYNGEE. The CDR3 loop spans 14 amino acids. The junction had 0 bases not matched to a gene; V was cut back by 0 bases and J by 2 bases. The CDR3 nucleotides read TGTGCCAGCAGCGTAGGACTAGCGCAAGAGACCCAGTACTTC. It yields the protein CASSVGLAQETQYF.

J is TRBJ2-1 and V is TRBV9; D is perhaps TRBD2 (6 bases). The V end was cut by 4 bases, the J end by 8 bases, with 16 bases between. Germline V gives CDR1 SGDLS, CDR2 YYNGEE. The CDR3 spans 14 residues. The CDR3 nucleotides are TGTGCCAGCAGCCTCCGGACCTGGGGGGATGAGCAGTTCTTC. As protein: CASSLRTWGDEQFF. The whole variable domain, filled in from reference TRBV9 and TRBJ2-1, reads DSGVTQTPKHLITATGQRVTLRCSPRSGDLSVYWYQQSLDQGLQFLIQYYNGEERAKGNILERFSAQQFPDLHSELNLSSLELGDSALYFCASSLRTWGDEQFFGPGTRLTVL.

This chain uses TRBV28 with TRBJ1-5; no clear D gene. The CDR3 extends over 14 amino acids. V dropped 2 bases and J dropped 9 bases, with 14 bases sitting between them. Germline CDR1 and CDR2: MDHEN and SYDVKM. The CDR3 bases are TGTGCCAGCAGTTTAGGGCCGGGATATCTGCCCCAGCATTTT. This codes for CASSLGPGYLPQHF.

The CDR3 reads CASSLDQSEAFF. The CDR3 bases are TGTGCCAGCAGCTTAGACCAATCTGAAGCTTTCTTT. The V call is TRBV11-2, the J call TRBJ1-1; D remains ambiguous. V dropped 0 bases and J dropped 6 bases, with 5 bases sitting between them. The length of the CDR3 is 12 residues. Germline CDR1 SGHAT, CDR2 FQNNGV.

This clone was seen just once. V and J are TRBV11-2 and TRBJ1-1, with a possible D match to TRBD1 (6 bases). Trimming stripped 5 bases from V and 0 bases from J, with 16 bases between. This CDR3 has 16 residues. Germline V gene sequence: CDR1 SGHAT, CDR2 FQNNGV. Here the CDR3 DNA reads TGTGCCAGCAGCCTTTTGGCAGGGGCCCTGAACACTGAAGCTTTCTTT. Encoded protein: CASSLLAGALNTEAFF.

The CDR3 bases are TGTGCCAGCAGTGACTCTAGCACCGGGGAGCTGTTTTTT. Amino acids: CASSDSSTGELFF. The V call is TRBV6-4, the J call TRBJ2-2; D call uncertain. This CDR3 contains 13 residues. Germline CDR1 is MRHNA and CDR2 is SNTAGT. Trimming shortened V by 0 bases and J by 4 bases, and 3 bases separated the two germline ends.

This clone was observed once. This chain joins TRBV7-9 and TRBJ2-1; D is ambiguous. The germline V and J ends were trimmed by 5 bases and 0 bases, with 8 bases remaining between them. Germline CDR1 reads SEHNR; CDR2 reads FQNEAQ (reference sequence). This CDR3 region has 14 residues. The CDR3 DNA follows: TGTGCCAGCAGCATGACCACCTCCTACAATGAGCAGTTCTTC. Protein: CASSMTTSYNEQFF.

As DNA, the CDR3 is TGTGCCAGCAGCCAACGGGACCGCTACGAGCAGTACGTC. This sequence encodes CASSQRDRYEQYV. The J gene is TRBJ2-7, the V gene TRBV11-1; D possibly matches TRBD1 or TRBD2 (5 bases each). CDR3 length: 13 residues. The V gene lost 5 bases and the J gene lost 3 bases, with 11 bases spanning the gap. Germline V gives CDR1 SGHAT, CDR2 FQDESV (reference sequence).

V gene TRBV10-3 combines with J gene TRBJ2-3, with D hard to call. The CDR3 extends over 13 amino acids. Trimming left V 3 bases short and J 2 bases short, with 6 bases between. CDR1 is ENHRY and CDR2 is SYGVKD in the germline V gene. In DNA, the CDR3 is TGTGCCATCAGTGATGGTTCCACAGATACGCAGTATTTT. This codes for CAISDGSTDTQYF.

V and J are TRBV10-3 and TRBJ1-1; no clear D. The CDR3 length is 15 residues. Germline V gives CDR1 ENHRY, CDR2 SYGVKD. The V end was cut by 0 bases, the J end by 1 base, with 9 bases between. CDR3 protein: CAISESGTENTEAFF. CDR3 bases: TGTGCCATCAGTGAGTCAGGCACCGAGAACACTGAAGCTTTCTTT.

V gene TRBV10-3 combines with J gene TRBJ2-7; possibly TRBD2 for D (6 bases). V lost 0 bases to trimming and J lost 2 bases, with 14 bases between them. From germline, CDR1 is ENHRY and CDR2 SYGVKD. The CDR3 totals 16 residues. This CDR3 is CAISESEGSPTYEQYF. In nucleotides, the CDR3 is TGTGCCATCAGTGAGTCGGAGGGCAGCCCGACCTACGAGCAGTACTTC.

V usage is TRBV6-6 and J usage is TRBJ2-7, with no clear D. Trimming left V 1 base short and J 6 bases short, with 13 bases between. The CDR3 consists of 14 residues. Germline CDR1 and CDR2: MNHNY and SVGAGI (reference sequence). CDR3 sequence: CASSYLGMTLEQYV. The CDR3 DNA sequence: TGTGCCAGCAGTTACTTGGGAATGACACTCGAGCAGTACGTC.

The DNA for the CDR3 is TGTGCCAGCAGCCCAGACATCTCTGAAGCTTTCTTT. Its protein product is CASSPDISEAFF. The V call is TRBV7-8, the J call TRBJ1-1; D remains unclear. This CDR3 is built from 12 residues. Trimming cost V 5 bases and J 6 bases, with 10 bases left between them. Germline CDR1 is SGHVS and CDR2 is FQNEAQ.